This T cell receptor (beta chain) was identified in a study of blood T cells in healthy people across ages. The CDR3 is 15 amino acids. Germline assignment: CDR1 MNHNS and CDR2 SASEGT. V gave up 7 bases and J gave up 1 base, with 15 bases separating them. The study's findings and limits: Versus aged donors, long-lived donors had higher diversity and more naive CD4+ cells.

Concerning this clonotype itself: No antigen is known for it.

Sample-barcoded 5' priming and a J-beta primer mix drove a second PCR of about 6 to 12 cycles. TCRdb recomputed calls from the 5' RACE reads with MiXCR, one row per CDR3 protein. The sample has around 1,000,000 distinct CDR3 sequences; 35% to 40% are singletons. Sequenced material: blood. The TCR sequence derives from a man aged 18 to 29 in good health. The rearrangement uses TRBV6-1 and TRBJ2-3; D possibly matches TRBD1 or TRBD2 (6 bases each). The CDR3 nucleotides read TGTGCCAGCACCGAGGGGGGCTCTGGCACAGATACGCAGTATTTT. Translation: CASTEGGSGTDTQYF.